The sequence of this T cell receptor (beta chain) was determined in a study of cytomegalovirus exposure and HLA in healthy donors. Overall study results and limits: In vitro confirmation showed three CMV-associated chains to be CMV antigen specific. Later work showed greater clonal expansion in HLA-associated TCR beta chains than in equally common others. Roughly uniform depth of sequencing across donors was assumed in presence/absence analyses. The likely origin of a cluster of highly shared sequence variants was a sequencing artifact.

Trimming took 0 bases from V and 3 from J, leaving 14 bases between them. The CDR3 consists of 16 residues. Germline V lookup: CDR1 SGHRS, CDR2 YFSETQ. As concerns this clone: The antigen remains undetermined.

The PCR ran on 60 Vbeta and 13 Jbeta primers. TCRdb's copy holds only in-frame clones and misses some; the assay was immunoSEQ multiplex PCR. The table shows roughly 220,000 clones, with approximately 78% occurring only once. Material for sequencing was PBMCs. The genes are TRBV5-1 and TRBJ2-3; D might be TRBD2 (6 bases). The sequence was obtained from a man between 25 and 39 years old in good health and CMV-seronegative. As DNA, the CDR3 is TGCGCCAGCAGCTTGGATATCGGGGGTAGTACAGATACGCAGTATTTT. It translates to CASSLDIGGSTDTQYF. Full variable domain (rest looked up from reference TRBV5-1 and TRBJ2-3): KAGVTQTPRYLIKTRGQQVTLSCSPISGHRSVSWYQQTPGQGLQFLFEYFSETQRNKGNFPGRFSGRQFSNSRSEMNVSTLELGDSALYLCASSLDIGGSTDTQYFGPGTRLTVL.